This T cell receptor beta chain was recovered during a study of technical replicates of blood from a handful of donors. This CDR3 has 14 residues. The V gene lost 1 base and the J gene lost 0 bases, with 7 bases spanning the gap. CDR1 is SGHTA, CDR2 FQGNSA, per germline. The table came from immunoSEQ multiplex PCR; TCRdb's copy has only in-frame clones and leaves some out. This sample has 55,000 to 75,000 clones, with approximately 93% found just once. The source material was T cells isolated from PBMCs. The receptor was derived from a human donor in good health. V gene TRBV7-2 combines with J gene TRBJ2-7; D unclear. The CDR3 here is CASSLGRSSYEQYF. The CDR3 DNA reads TGTGCCAGCAGCTTAGGAAGGAGCTCCTACGAGCAGTACTTC.